This T cell receptor beta chain was sequenced for a study of blood T cell repertoires in COVID-19. Study context: Material from acute and convalescent COVID-19 was sourced from the United States, Italy and Spain.

Germline trimming cut 1 base from V and 0 bases from J; bases unmatched to any gene: 10. The germline V gene encodes CDR1 SQVTM and CDR2 ANQGSEA. CDR3 length: 17 amino acids. Data came from immunoSEQ multiplex PCR; TCRdb stores just in-frame clones and leaves some out. Here the sample spans 200,000 to 300,000 clones, approximately 80% being singletons. Sample: peripheral blood. This receptor was identified in a human donor in a cohort sampled during active COVID-19. The V call is TRBV29-1, the J call TRBJ2-5; 8 bases fit TRBD2. DNA of the CDR3: TGCAGCGTTGAAGGGACTTTAGCGGGGAGTTACCAAGAGACCCAGTACTTC. The encoded protein is CSVEGTLAGSYQETQYF. The variable domain in full, completed from reference TRBV29-1 and TRBJ2-5, reads SAVISQKPSRDICQRGTSLTIQCQVDSQVTMMFWYRQQPGQSLTLIATANQGSEATYESGFVIDKFPISRPNLTFSTLTVSNMSPEDSSIYLCSVEGTLAGSYQETQYFGPGTRLLVL.